Below, 12 T cell receptor beta chains from the same sample are listed, as sequenced in a study of blood T cell repertoires in COVID-19. Method: immunoSEQ multiplex PCR; TCRdb's copy keeps in-frame clones and lacks some. The sample has some 150,000 clones, around 90% seen once. What was sequenced was peripheral blood. The receptors stem from a woman aged 60 to 75 with active or convalescent COVID-19.

V gene TRBV10-3 combines with J gene TRBJ2-3, with TRBD2 matching 10 bases. Germline CDR1 ENHRY, CDR2 SYGVKD. Germline trimming cut 4 bases from V and 4 bases from J; bases unmatched to any gene: 5. This CDR3 comprises 15 residues. Here the CDR3 DNA reads TGTGCCATCAGTGTGAGCGGGGGGGCATCAGATACGCAGTATTTT. It encodes CAISVSGGASDTQYF.

The V and J genes are TRBV29-1 and TRBJ2-5; TRBD2 might be the D (5 bases). Germline CDR1 and CDR2: SQVTM and ANQGSEA. The CDR3 is 12 amino acids. Trimming removed 2 bases from V and 5 bases from J, with 9 bases in between. In nucleotides, the CDR3 is TGCAGCGTTGAAACATCGGGGGAGACCCAGTACTTC. As protein: CSVETSGETQYF.

V and J are TRBV5-1 and TRBJ2-7; 11 nucleotides agree with TRBD1. Germline loops: CDR1 SGHRS, CDR2 YFSETQ. The CDR3 totals 15 residues. V dropped 3 bases and J dropped 2; count of bases not matched to a gene: 4. This chain's CDR3 is CASSSGQGGTYEQYF. The DNA for the CDR3 is TGCGCCAGCAGCTCGGGACAGGGGGGCACCTACGAGCAGTACTTC.

This clone appeared a single time. The rearrangement uses TRBV6-5 and TRBJ1-2; D remains ambiguous. Per germline, CDR1 MNHEY and CDR2 SVGAGI. The V end was cut by 2 bases, the J end by 7 bases, with 11 bases between. The CDR3 runs to 13 residues. CDR3 nucleotide sequence: TGTGCCAGCAGTTACGGCACGGGAAGTGGCTACACCTTC. This gives the protein CASSYGTGSGYTF.

The rearrangement joins TRBV7-9 to TRBJ2-7; 8 bases are a match to TRBD1. This CDR3 contains 16 residues. The germline gives CDR1 SEHNR, CDR2 FQNEAQ (reference sequence). Trimming at V came to 5 bases and at J to 0 bases, leaving 9 bases not matched to a gene. CDR3 DNA sequence: TGTGCCAGCAGCCGACAGGGGTTCGATAGCTCCTACGAGCAGTACTTC. This codes for CASSRQGFDSSYEQYF.

The chain uses TRBV4-3 and TRBJ2-2, with unresolved D. Trimming took 4 bases from V and 6 from J, leaving 12 bases between them. Germline loops: CDR1 LGHNA, CDR2 YSLEER. The CDR3 extends over 14 amino acids. CDR3 coding DNA: TGCGCCAGCAGCCCAGACGCGGATGCCGGGGAGCTGTTTTTT. It encodes CASSPDADAGELFF.

The CDR3 bases are TGTGCCAGCAGCACCGACGGGGCTGGGGCCAACGTCCTGACTTTC. It codes for CASSTDGAGANVLTF. V is TRBV7-9 and J is TRBJ2-6, with D possibly TRBD2 on 5 matching bases. V lost 5 bases and J lost 2, with 10 bases in between. CDR1 is SEHNR and CDR2 is FQNEAQ in the germline V gene (reference sequence). CDR3 length: 15 residues.

The chain recombines TRBV29-1 with TRBJ2-6, with D perhaps TRBD1 (6 bases). CDR3 length: 12 residues. V lost 8 bases and J lost 4, with 9 bases in between. The germline gives CDR1 SQVTM, CDR2 ANQGSEA. The CDR3 DNA is TGCAGCATCCAGGGGGGGGCCAACGTCCTGACTTTC. Protein: CSIQGGANVLTF.

This chain joins TRBV3-1 (or the pseudogene TRBV3-2) and TRBJ2-3; possible D gene TRBD1, 6 bases. CDR3 length: 15 amino acids. Germline V gene lookup returns CDR1 LGHDT and CDR2 YNNKEL (reference sequence). V was clipped by 0 bases and J by 1 base, with 8 bases between them. The CDR3 nucleotides are TGTGCCAGCAGCCAAGAGTCAGGGGGCACAGATACGCAGTATTTT. Its protein product is CASSQESGGTDTQYF.

This clone showed up just once. The CDR3 DNA reads as TGTGCCAGCAGCCGGGACAGGGGTATGCAGGATGGCTACACCTTC. Protein: CASSRDRGMQDGYTF. The chain couples TRBV7-9 to TRBJ1-2; TRBD1 agrees at 10 bases. V trimming: 5 bases; J trimming: 6 bases; junction bases outside the gene matches: 9. Germline assignment: CDR1 SEHNR and CDR2 FQNEAQ (reference sequence). The CDR3 consists of 15 residues.

The rearrangement joins TRBV15 to TRBJ1-1, with TRBD1 matching 7 bases. The V gene end was trimmed by 0 bases and the J gene end by 2 bases; junction bases not matched to a gene: 9. CDR3 length equals 17 residues. Germline values: CDR1 LNHNV, CDR2 YYDKDF (reference sequence). CDR3 region: CATSRDQWGQTNTEAFF. The CDR3 DNA is TGTGCCACCAGCAGAGATCAGTGGGGACAGACAAACACTGAAGCTTTCTTT.

V and J are TRBV7-8 and TRBJ2-1; 14 positions match TRBD2. The trim removed 5 bases at V and 8 bases at J, leaving 26 bases unmatched. Germline V gene sequence: CDR1 SGHVS, CDR2 FQNEAQ. This CDR3 spans 22 amino acids. The CDR3 nucleotides are TGTGCCAGCAGCCCAGGGCGGGGGCGGCAGGGGACTAGCGGGGGCCCCGGCGATGAGCAGTTCTTC. Translation: CASSPGRGRQGTSGGPGDEQFF.